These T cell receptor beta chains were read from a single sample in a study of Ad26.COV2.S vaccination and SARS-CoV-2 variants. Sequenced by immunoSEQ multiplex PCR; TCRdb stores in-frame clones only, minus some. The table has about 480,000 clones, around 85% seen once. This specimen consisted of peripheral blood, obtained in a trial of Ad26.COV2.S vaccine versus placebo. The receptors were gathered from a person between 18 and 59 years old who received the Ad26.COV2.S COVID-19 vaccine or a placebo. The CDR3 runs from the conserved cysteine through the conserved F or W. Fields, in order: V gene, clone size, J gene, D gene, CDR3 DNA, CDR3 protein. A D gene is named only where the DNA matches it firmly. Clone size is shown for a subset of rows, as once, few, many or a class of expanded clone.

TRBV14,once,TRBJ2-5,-,TGTGCCAGCAGCAAGGGGAGCTCGGGGGCACAAAAGACCCAGTACTTC,CASSKGSSGAQKTQYF
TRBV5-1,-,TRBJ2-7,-,TGCGCCAGCAGCTTCCGGACGGGTTCCTACGAGCAGTACTTC,CASSFRTGSYEQYF
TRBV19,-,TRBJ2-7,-,TGTGCCAGTAGTTTCGGGGTCGGCGAGCAGTACTTC,CASSFGVGEQYF
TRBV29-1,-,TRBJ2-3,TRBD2,TGCAGCGTTGGGGCTAGCGGGATCACAGATACGCAGTATTTT,CSVGASGITDTQYF
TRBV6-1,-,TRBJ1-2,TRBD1,TGTGCCAGCAGTGAAAGGGGACAGGGGACCCCCCGGTATGGCTACACCTTC,CASSERGQGTPRYGYTF
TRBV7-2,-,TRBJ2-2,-,TGTGCCAGCACTGGGGGGAACACCGGGGAGCTGTTTTTT,CASTGGNTGELFF
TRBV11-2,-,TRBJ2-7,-,TGTGCCAGCAGCTTAACCCCGGGAGACGCCTACGAGCAGTACTTC,CASSLTPGDAYEQYF
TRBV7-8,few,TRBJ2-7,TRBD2,TGTGCCAGCGGATTAGCGGGAGGGCCCTACGAGCAGTACTTC,CASGLAGGPYEQYF
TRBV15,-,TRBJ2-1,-,TGTGCCACCGGCGAGATGCCGGGTTCTAGCTCCTACAATGAGCAGTTCTTC,CATGEMPGSSSYNEQFF
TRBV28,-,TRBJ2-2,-,TGTGCCAGCAGTCCCGGGACATTCACCGGGGAGCTGTTTTTT,CASSPGTFTGELFF
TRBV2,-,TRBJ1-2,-,TGTGCCAGCAGCAGGACAGTTGCCAACTATGGCTACACCTTC,CASSRTVANYGYTF
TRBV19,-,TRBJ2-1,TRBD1,TGTGCCAGTAGTATTCACCGGGACAGGGTGCGCAATGAGCAGTTCTTC,CASSIHRDRVRNEQFF
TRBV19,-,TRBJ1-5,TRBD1,TGTGCCAGTAGTAGGAGAGACAGGGGAGGTAATCAGCCCCAGCATTTT,CASSRRDRGGNQPQHF
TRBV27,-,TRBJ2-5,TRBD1,TGTGCCAGCAGTTCGACGGACAGGGGGTGGGAGACCCAGTACTTC,CASSSTDRGWETQYF
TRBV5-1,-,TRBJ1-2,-,TGCGCCAGCAGCTTGGAGGTGCTGGGACAACTTTATGGCTACACCTTC,CASSLEVLGQLYGYTF
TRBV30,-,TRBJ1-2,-,TGTGCCTGGTGGAGTCCGGGAGGCTACACCTTC,CAWWSPGGYTF
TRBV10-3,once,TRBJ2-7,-,TGTGCCATCAGTGAGTCTCCAGGGCAAAAATTGACCTACGAGCAGTACTTC,CAISESPGQKLTYEQYF
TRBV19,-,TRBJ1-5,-,TGTGCCAGTAGAGCCCCCAACGGGGGTCAGCCCCAGCATTTT,CASRAPNGGQPQHF
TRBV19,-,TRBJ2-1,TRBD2,TGTGCCAGTAGTATAGGAGGGACTAGCGGCTACAATGAGCAGTTCTTC,CASSIGGTSGYNEQFF
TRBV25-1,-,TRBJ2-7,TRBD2,TGTGCCAGCAGTGCAAAAACCCTAGCGGGAGCTTCGCAGTACTTC,CASSAKTLAGASQYF
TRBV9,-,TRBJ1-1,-,TGTGCCAGCAGCGTAGCTCTGCAGGGTGAGGACACTGAAGCTTTCTTT,CASSVALQGEDTEAFF
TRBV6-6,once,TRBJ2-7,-,TGTGCCAGCACCTTGACAAGCAGCCACGAGCAGTACTTC,CASTLTSSHEQYF